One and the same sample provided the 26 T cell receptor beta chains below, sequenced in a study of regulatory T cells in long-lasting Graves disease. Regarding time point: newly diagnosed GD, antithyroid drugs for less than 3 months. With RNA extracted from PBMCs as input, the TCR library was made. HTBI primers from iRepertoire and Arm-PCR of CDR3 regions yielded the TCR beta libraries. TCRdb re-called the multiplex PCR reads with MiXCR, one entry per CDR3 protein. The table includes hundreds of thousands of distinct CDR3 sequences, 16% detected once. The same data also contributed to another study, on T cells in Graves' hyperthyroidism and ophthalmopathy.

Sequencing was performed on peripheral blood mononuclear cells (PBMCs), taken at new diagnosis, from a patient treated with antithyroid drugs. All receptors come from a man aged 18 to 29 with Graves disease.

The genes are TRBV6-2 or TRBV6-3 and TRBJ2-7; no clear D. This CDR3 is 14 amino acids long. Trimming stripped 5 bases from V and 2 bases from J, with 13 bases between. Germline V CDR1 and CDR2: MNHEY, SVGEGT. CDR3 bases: TGTGCCAGCAGTGAAGACGGGTTCACCTACGAGCAGTACTTC. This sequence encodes CASSEDGFTYEQYF.

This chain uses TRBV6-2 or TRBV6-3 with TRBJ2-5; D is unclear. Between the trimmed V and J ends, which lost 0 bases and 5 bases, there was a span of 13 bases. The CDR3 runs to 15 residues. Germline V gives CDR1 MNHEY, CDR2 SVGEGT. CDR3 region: CASSYSGQMGETQYF. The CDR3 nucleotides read TGTGCCAGCAGTTACTCTGGGCAGATGGGGGAGACCCAGTACTTC.

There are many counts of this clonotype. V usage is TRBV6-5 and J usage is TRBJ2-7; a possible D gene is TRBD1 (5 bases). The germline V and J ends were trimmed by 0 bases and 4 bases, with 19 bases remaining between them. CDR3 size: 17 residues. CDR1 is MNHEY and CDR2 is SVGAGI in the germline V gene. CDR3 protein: CASSYSIWGRTLYEQYF. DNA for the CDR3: TGTGCCAGCAGTTACTCGATTTGGGGCAGGACCCTATACGAGCAGTACTTC.

The CDR3 DNA sequence: TGTGCCAGCAGCCCCGAAGTTAGTGGGTCACCCCTCCACTTT. Protein sequence: CASSPEVSGSPLHF. V gene TRBV9 combines with J gene TRBJ1-6, with unresolved D. V gave up 4 bases and J gave up 10 bases, with 15 bases separating them. From germline, CDR1 is SGDLS and CDR2 YYNGEE. CDR3 size: 14 residues.

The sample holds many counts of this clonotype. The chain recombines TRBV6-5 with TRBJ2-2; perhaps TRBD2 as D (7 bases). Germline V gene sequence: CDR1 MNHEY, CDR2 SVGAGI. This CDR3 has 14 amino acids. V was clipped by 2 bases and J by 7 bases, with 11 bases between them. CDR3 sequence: CASSYMRGLGELFF. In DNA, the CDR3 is TGTGCCAGCAGTTACATGCGGGGGCTCGGGGAGCTGTTTTTT.

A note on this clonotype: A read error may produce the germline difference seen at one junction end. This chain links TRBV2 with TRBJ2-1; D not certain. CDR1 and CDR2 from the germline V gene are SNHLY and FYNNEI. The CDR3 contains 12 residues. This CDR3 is CASGAYYNEQFF. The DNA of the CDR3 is TGTGCCAGCGGAGCCTACTACAATGAACAGTTCTTC.

DNA of the CDR3: TGTGCCAGTAGTATAGGGACCGCTTACACCGGGGAGCTGTTTTTT. It specifies CASSIGTAYTGELFF. V gene TRBV19 combines with J gene TRBJ2-2; the D is unclear. The CDR3 sequence is 15 residues long. The V end was cut by 1 base, the J end by 3 bases, with 9 bases between. Germline V gives CDR1 LNHDA, CDR2 SQIVND (reference sequence).

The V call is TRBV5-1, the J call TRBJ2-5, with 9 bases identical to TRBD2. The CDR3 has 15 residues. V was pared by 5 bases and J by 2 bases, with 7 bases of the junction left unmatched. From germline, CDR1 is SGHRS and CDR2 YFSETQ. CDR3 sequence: CASRPPTSGQETQYF. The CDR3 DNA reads TGCGCCAGCAGACCCCCGACTAGCGGACAAGAGACCCAGTACTTC. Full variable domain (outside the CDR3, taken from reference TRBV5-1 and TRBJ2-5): KAGVTQTPRYLIKTRGQQVTLSCSPISGHRSVSWYQQTPGQGLQFLFEYFSETQRNKGNFPGRFSGRQFSNSRSEMNVSTLELGDSALYLCASRPPTSGQETQYFGPGTRLLVL.

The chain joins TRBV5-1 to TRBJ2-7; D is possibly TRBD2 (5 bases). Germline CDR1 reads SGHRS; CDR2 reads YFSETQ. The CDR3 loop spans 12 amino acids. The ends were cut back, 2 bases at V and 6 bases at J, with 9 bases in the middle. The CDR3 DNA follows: TGCGCCAGCAGCTTCCGGACTCGCGAGCAGTACTTC. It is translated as CASSFRTREQYF.

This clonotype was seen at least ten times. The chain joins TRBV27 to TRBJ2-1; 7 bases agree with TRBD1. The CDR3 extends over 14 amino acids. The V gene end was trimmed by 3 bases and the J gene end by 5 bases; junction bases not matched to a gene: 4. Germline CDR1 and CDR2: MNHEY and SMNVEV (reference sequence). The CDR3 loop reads CASSFGTVNNEQFF. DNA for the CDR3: TGTGCCAGCAGTTTCGGGACAGTCAACAATGAGCAGTTCTTC.

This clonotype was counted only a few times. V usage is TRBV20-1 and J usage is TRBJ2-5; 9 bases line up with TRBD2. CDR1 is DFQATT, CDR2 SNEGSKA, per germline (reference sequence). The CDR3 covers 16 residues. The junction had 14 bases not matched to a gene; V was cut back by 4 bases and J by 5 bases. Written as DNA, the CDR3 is TGCAGTGCTATCGGCGCCGGTAGCGGGAGAAGGGAGACCCAGTACTTC. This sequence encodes CSAIGAGSGRRETQYF.

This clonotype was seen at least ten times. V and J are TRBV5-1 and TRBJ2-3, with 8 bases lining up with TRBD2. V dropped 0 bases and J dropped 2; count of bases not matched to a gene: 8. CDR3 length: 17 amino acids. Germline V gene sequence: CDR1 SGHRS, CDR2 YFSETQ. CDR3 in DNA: TGCGCCAGCAGCTTGGAGCCAGCGGGGGCCTCCACAGATACGCAGTATTTT. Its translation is CASSLEPAGASTDTQYF.

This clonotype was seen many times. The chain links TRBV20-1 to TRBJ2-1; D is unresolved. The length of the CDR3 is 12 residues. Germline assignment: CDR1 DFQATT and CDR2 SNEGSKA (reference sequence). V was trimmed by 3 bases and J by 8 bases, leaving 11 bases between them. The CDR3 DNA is TGCAGTGCTAGCCATGAATCGGATGAGCAGTTCTTC. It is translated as CSASHESDEQFF.

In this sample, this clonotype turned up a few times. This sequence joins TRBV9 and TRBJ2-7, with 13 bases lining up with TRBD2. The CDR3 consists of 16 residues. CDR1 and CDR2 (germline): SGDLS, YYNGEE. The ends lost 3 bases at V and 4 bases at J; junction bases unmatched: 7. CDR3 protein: CASSAPGLAGKYEQYF. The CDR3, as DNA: TGTGCCAGCAGCGCACCGGGACTAGCGGGGAAATACGAGCAGTACTTC.

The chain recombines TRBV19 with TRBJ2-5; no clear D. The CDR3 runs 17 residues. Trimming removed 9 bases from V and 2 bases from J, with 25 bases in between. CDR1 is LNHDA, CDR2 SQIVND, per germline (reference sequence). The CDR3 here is CASALGFAGLKQETQYF. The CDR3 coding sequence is TGTGCCAGCGCCCTTGGGTTTGCCGGATTAAAGCAAGAGACCCAGTACTTC.

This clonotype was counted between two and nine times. The CDR3 nucleotides are TGTGTCTTAAACAGGGGGAGCTATGGCTACACCTTC. It encodes CVLNRGSYGYTF. The V call is TRBV30, the J call TRBJ1-2; 8 bases match TRBD1. Germline assignment: CDR1 GTSNPN and CDR2 SVGIG (reference sequence). The CDR3 runs to 12 residues.

The CDR3 nucleotides read TGTGCCAGCAGCTTAACCCGACTAGCGGGTCGGGATGAGCAGTTCTTC. Protein sequence: CASSLTRLAGRDEQFF. The chain recombines TRBV5-8 with TRBJ2-1; 10 nucleotides match TRBD2. CDR3 length: 16 amino acids. V lost 2 bases and J lost 8; bases outside the gene matches: 10. In germline, CDR1 is SGHTS, CDR2 YDEGEE.

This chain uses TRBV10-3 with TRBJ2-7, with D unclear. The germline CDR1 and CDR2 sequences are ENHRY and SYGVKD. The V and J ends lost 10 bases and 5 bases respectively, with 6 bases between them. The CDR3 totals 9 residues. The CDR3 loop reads CATLNEQYF. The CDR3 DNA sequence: TGTGCCACCCTAAACGAGCAGTACTTC.

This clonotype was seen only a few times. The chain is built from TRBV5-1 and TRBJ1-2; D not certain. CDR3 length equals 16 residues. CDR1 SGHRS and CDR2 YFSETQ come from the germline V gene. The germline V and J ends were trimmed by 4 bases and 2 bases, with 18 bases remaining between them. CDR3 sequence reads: CASSPTNGLGNYGYTF. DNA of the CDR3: TGCGCCAGCAGCCCAACGAACGGCCTGGGAAACTATGGCTACACCTTC.

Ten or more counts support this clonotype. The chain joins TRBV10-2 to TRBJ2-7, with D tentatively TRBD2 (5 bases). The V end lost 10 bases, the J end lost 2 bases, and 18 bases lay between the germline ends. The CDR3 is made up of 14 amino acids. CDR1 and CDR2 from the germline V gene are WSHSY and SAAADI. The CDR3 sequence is CATDDRTSAYEQYF. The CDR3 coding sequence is TGCGCCACCGACGATCGGACTTCTGCCTACGAGCAGTACTTC.

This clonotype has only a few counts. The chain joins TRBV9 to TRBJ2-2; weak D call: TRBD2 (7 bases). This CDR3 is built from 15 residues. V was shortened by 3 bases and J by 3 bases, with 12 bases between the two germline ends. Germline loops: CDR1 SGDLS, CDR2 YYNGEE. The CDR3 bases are TGTGCCAGCAGCGAGGGGGGGTTAGACACCGGGGAGCTGTTTTTT. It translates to CASSEGGLDTGELFF.

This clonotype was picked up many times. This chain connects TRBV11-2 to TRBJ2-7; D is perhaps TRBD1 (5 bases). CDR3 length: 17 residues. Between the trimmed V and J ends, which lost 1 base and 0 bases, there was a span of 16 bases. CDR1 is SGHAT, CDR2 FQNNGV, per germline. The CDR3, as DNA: TGTGCCAGCAGCTTAGTGGGGCGCAGGTTGAGCTCCTACGAGCAGTACTTC. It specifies CASSLVGRRLSSYEQYF.

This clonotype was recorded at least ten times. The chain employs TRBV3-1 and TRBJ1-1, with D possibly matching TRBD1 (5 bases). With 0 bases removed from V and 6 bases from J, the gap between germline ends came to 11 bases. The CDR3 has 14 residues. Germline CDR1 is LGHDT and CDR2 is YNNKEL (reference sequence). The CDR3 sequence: CASSQDQGLAEAFF. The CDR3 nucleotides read TGTGCCAGCAGCCAAGATCAGGGCCTCGCTGAAGCTTTCTTT. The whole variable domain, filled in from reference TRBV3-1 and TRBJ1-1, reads DTAVSQTPKYLVTQMGNDKSIKCEQNLGHDTMYWYKQDSKKFLKIMFSYNNKELIINETVPNRFSPKSPDKAHLNLHINSLELGDSAVYFCASSQDQGLAEAFFGQGTRLTVV.

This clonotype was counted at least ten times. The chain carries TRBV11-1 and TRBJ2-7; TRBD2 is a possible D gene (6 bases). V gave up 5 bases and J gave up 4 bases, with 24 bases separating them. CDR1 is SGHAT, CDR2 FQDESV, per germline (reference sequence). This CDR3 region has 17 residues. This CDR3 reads CASSPRDFLQLRYEQYF. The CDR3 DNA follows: TGTGCCAGCAGCCCCCGGGACTTCCTCCAACTACGGTACGAGCAGTACTTC.

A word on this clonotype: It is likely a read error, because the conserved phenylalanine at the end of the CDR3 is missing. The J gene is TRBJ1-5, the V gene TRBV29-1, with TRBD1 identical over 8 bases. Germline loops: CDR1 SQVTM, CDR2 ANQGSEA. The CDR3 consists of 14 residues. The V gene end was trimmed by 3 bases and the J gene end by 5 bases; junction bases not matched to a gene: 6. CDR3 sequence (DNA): TGCAGCGTTGATCAGGGGGCAAGGCATCAGCCCCAGCATCTT. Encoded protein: CSVDQGARHQPQHL.

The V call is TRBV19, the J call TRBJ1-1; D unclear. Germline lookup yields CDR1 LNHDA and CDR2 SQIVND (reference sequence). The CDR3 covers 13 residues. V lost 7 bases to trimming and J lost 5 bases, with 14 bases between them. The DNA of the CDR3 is TGTGCCAGTACCAAATCTGACGGAACTGAAGCTTTCTTT. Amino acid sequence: CASTKSDGTEAFF.